Below are 10 T cell receptor beta chains sequenced from a single sample in a study of Ad26.COV2.S vaccination and SARS-CoV-2 variants. This sample's treatment: some 20 received Ad26.COV2.S at low or high dose, single or two shots; roughly five received placebo; per-sample allocation not given. Sampling happened 63 days after the first vaccine or placebo injection. Generated by immunoSEQ multiplex PCR, the TCRdb table keeps only in-frame clones and is missing some. Altogether 300,000 to 400,000 clones are present, roughly 90% being singletons, with the ten largest covering around 5%. The sample was peripheral blood, taken in a trial of Ad26.COV2.S vaccine versus placebo. Receptors were obtained from a person between 18 and 65 years old who received the Ad26.COV2.S COVID-19 vaccine or a placebo.

The chain couples TRBV19 to TRBJ2-1; the D gene is possibly TRBD2 (7 bases). This CDR3 has 12 residues. Per germline, CDR1 LNHDA and CDR2 SQIVND (reference sequence). V lost 6 bases to trimming and J lost 8 bases, with 11 bases between them. CDR3 loop: CASRGGGDEQFF. CDR3 in DNA: TGTGCCAGTAGGGGCGGGGGCGATGAGCAGTTCTTC. Variable domain in full (rest from reference TRBV19 and TRBJ2-1): DGGITQSPKYLFRKEGQNVTLSCEQNLNHDAMYWYRQDPGQGLRLIYYSQIVNDFQKGDIAEGYSVSREKKESFPLTVTSAQKNPTAFYLCASRGGGDEQFFGPGTRLTVL.

The V call is TRBV5-1, the J call TRBJ2-4; tentative D call: TRBD2 (5 bases). Looked up from germline, CDR1 is SGHRS and CDR2 is YFSETQ. Deletions cut 4 bases from V and 0 bases from J, with 14 bases between. This CDR3 spans 16 amino acids. Here the CDR3 DNA reads TGCGCCAGCAGCCCGCTTGGTGGAGGAGCCAAAAACATTCAGTACTTC. It is translated as CASSPLGGGAKNIQYF.

The V gene is TRBV3-1 (or the pseudogene TRBV3-2), the J gene TRBJ2-2, with 8 bases fitting TRBD1. CDR3 length equals 17 residues. Per germline, CDR1 LGHDT and CDR2 YNNKEL (reference sequence). V lost 4 bases, J lost 5 bases, and 12 bases stayed unmatched. CDR3 bases: TGTGCCAGCAGCCTCTTGGACCAGGGGGCTGTAACCGGGGAGCTGTTTTTT. It translates to CASSLLDQGAVTGELFF.

CDR3 nucleotides: TGTGCCAGCAGCCCTCGGGGGACACTCATCGGGGAGCTGTTTTTT. Its protein product is CASSPRGTLIGELFF. The J gene is TRBJ2-2, the V gene TRBV25-1; either TRBD1 or TRBD2 may supply D (6 bases each). Germline CDR1 is MGHDK and CDR2 is SYGVNS. The CDR3 has 15 amino acids. V shed 6 bases and J shed 7 bases, with 18 bases lying between them.

The chain carries TRBV19 and TRBJ1-1; D is perhaps TRBD1 (6 bases). Germline CDR1 reads LNHDA; CDR2 reads SQIVND (reference sequence). Deletions cut 3 bases from V and 4 bases from J, with 12 bases between. The CDR3 has 14 residues. The CDR3 spells CASSIVGGPTEAFF. The CDR3 bases are TGTGCCAGTAGTATCGTCGGGGGGCCCACTGAAGCTTTCTTT.

The V gene is TRBV18, the J gene TRBJ1-6; 9 positions agree with TRBD1. The CDR3 has 17 amino acids. From germline, CDR1 is KGHSH and CDR2 LQKENI. Trimming at V came to 3 bases and at J to 3 bases, leaving 6 bases not matched to a gene. In DNA, the CDR3 is TGTGCCAGCTCACCCCACAGGACAGGGGACTATAATTCACCCCTCCACTTT. Amino acid sequence: CASSPHRTGDYNSPLHF.

The V gene is TRBV5-4, the J gene TRBJ2-1, with D possibly TRBD2 on 6 matching bases. With 2 bases removed from V and 1 base from J, the gap between germline ends came to 10 bases. The CDR3 is made up of 15 amino acids. The germline CDR1 and CDR2 sequences are SGHNT and YYREEE (reference sequence). For the CDR3, the DNA is TGTGCCAGCAGCTTTGTTCTAGCGTCCTACAATGAGCAGTTCTTC. Protein product: CASSFVLASYNEQFF.

The rearrangement joins TRBV5-1 to TRBJ1-4; D remains unclear. The CDR3 is 14 amino acids. The V end was cut by 1 base, the J end by 3 bases, with 7 bases between. Looked up from germline, CDR1 is SGHRS and CDR2 is YFSETQ. CDR3 bases: TGCGCCAGCAGCTTGTTAGATCCTAATGAAAAACTGTTTTTT. Translation: CASSLLDPNEKLFF.

The chain is built from TRBV27 and TRBJ2-7; perhaps TRBD2 as D (7 bases). Germline V lookup: CDR1 MNHEY, CDR2 SMNVEV (reference sequence). CDR3 size: 15 residues. V shed 5 bases and J shed 3 bases, with 17 bases lying between them. The CDR3 sequence is CASSNPGGAFYEQYF. The CDR3 DNA reads TGTGCCAGCAGTAACCCGGGGGGCGCGTTCTACGAGCAGTACTTC.

The chain has TRBV30 and TRBJ1-2; D not certain. Germline V gene data show CDR1 as GTSNPN and CDR2 as SVGIG (reference sequence). The CDR3 runs to 13 residues. Trimming took off 1 base at V and 2 bases at J, with 8 bases between the two ends. CDR3 protein: CAWSDGVNYGYTF. CDR3 nucleotides: TGTGCCTGGAGTGATGGGGTCAACTATGGCTACACCTTC.